The text below deals with one TCR beta chain. No antigen is known for it. TCRdb reanalysed the 5' RACE reads using MiXCR and keeps one entry per CDR3 protein. Of fewer than 700,000 distinct CDR3 sequences detected, 15% to 20% appear once; the ten largest clones hold around 13%. The sample is drawn from a study of T-cell memory formation after mild COVID-19. Turning to the study itself: Largely, TCR clusters stayed within a single donor.

Study-wide results and caveats: In pre-infection memory, a portion of responding clones appeared, which suggested that cross-reactive memory joined.

The germline V gene has CDR1 SGHTA and CDR2 FQGTGA. J lost 7 bases, V lost 5 bases, and 6 bases had no gene match. The CDR3 sequence is 13 residues long. This clonotype originated in an adult woman who had mild COVID-19 (a few samples of this study predate the infection). Cell type and time point are not known. The sequencing sample was made of PBMCs or a T cell subset sorted from them (not recorded which). This chain uses TRBV7-3 with TRBJ2-7; 9 bases are a match to TRBD1. CDR3 DNA: TGTGCCAGCAGCCGACAGGGGGACGGTGAGCAGTACTTC. Amino acid sequence: CASSRQGDGEQYF.